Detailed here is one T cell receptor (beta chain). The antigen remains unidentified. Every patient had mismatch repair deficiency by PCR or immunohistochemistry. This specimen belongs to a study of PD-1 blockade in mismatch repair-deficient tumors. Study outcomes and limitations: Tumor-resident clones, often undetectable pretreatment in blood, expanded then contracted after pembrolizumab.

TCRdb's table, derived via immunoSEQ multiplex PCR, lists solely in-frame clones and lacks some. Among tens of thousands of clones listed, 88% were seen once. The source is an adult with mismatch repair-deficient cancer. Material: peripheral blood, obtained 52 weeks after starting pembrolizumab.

This CDR3 is CASSPRAGAAYNEQFF. The CDR3 DNA follows: TGTGCCAGCAGCCCCCGGGCAGGGGCAGCCTACAATGAGCAGTTCTTC. The V call is TRBV14, the J call TRBJ2-1; perhaps TRBD1 as D (6 bases). This CDR3 spans 16 amino acids. With 4 bases removed from V and 2 bases from J, the gap between germline ends came to 15 bases. Per germline, CDR1 SGHDN and CDR2 FVKESK.